These 16 T cell receptor beta chains originate from one sample sequenced in a study of T-cell reconstitution after alpha-beta-depleted transplantation in children. TCRbeta library construction was performed incorporating unique molecular identifiers. TCRdb reprocessed the PCR reads with MiXCR, giving one entry per CDR3 protein. The data contain about 300,000 distinct CDR3 sequences, around 10% of them singletons. Specimen: PBMCs, collected before TCRalphabeta/CD19-depleted stem cell transplant. The receptors originated from a boy less than two years old with acute myeloid leukemia, due to receive a stem cell transplant.

In its sample, this clonotype was seen many times. The J gene is TRBJ2-3, the V gene TRBV11-2, with D possibly TRBD2 on 6 matching bases. The CDR3 length is 15 residues. Germline-derived CDR1 and CDR2 are SGHAT and FQNNGV. V gave up 5 bases and J gave up 1 base, with 13 bases separating them. The CDR3 sequence is CASSRRASGTDTQYF. In nucleotides, the CDR3 is TGTGCCAGCAGCCGGCGGGCTAGCGGCACAGATACGCAGTATTTT. Full variable domain (rest looked up from reference TRBV11-2 and TRBJ2-3): EAGVAQSPRYKIIEKRQSVAFWCNPISGHATLYWYQQILGQGPKLLIQFQNNGVVDDSQLPKDRFSAERLKGVDSTLKIQPAKLEDSAVYLCASSRRASGTDTQYFGPGTRLTVL.

This clonotype was found many times. The V call is TRBV5-1, the J call TRBJ1-6, with a weak D call TRBD1 (5 bases). Trimming left V 3 bases short and J 7 bases short, with 20 bases between. There are 17 residues in the CDR3. The V gene's germline CDR1 is SGHRS and CDR2 YFSETQ. CDR3 nucleotide sequence: TGCGCCAGCAGCTCGGAAAGGCCGGGACGAACCAATTCACCCCTCCACTTT. It encodes CASSSERPGRTNSPLHF.

This clonotype was observed at least ten times. The rearrangement links TRBV15 to TRBJ2-2, with D hard to call. Germline V gives CDR1 LNHNV, CDR2 YYDKDF (reference sequence). With 0 bases removed from V and 4 bases from J, the gap between germline ends came to 3 bases. The CDR3 length is 13 residues. The chain's CDR3 is CATSRDLTGELFF. CDR3 DNA sequence: TGTGCCACCAGCAGAGATCTCACCGGGGAGCTGTTTTTT.

This clonotype was seen at least ten times. This chain joins TRBV12-3 or TRBV12-4 and TRBJ1-5, with D maybe TRBD1 (6 bases). This CDR3 is built from 14 residues. V gave up 5 bases and J gave up 3 bases, with 11 bases separating them. This CDR3 reads CASSQQGLNQPQHF. CDR3 in DNA: TGTGCCAGCAGTCAACAGGGTCTCAATCAGCCCCAGCATTTT.

V is TRBV20-1 and J is TRBJ2-2; 7 nucleotides align to TRBD1. J gave up 2 bases and V 2 bases, and 11 bases lay outside the gene matches. From germline, CDR1 is DFQATT and CDR2 SNEGSKA (reference sequence). The CDR3 sequence is 17 residues long. In DNA form, the CDR3 reads TGCAGTGCTAGAATAGCCTCCGGGACAGCTAACACCGGGGAGCTGTTTTTT. Amino acid sequence: CSARIASGTANTGELFF.

This clonotype was seen at least ten times. Relative to the germline gene, one junction end is altered; a read error may explain this. DNA of the CDR3: TGTGCTAGCAGTTGGGCGCCAACAGATACGCAGTATTTT. This gives the protein CASSWAPTDTQYF. The chain joins TRBV7-7 to TRBJ2-3, with D hard to call. This CDR3 region has 13 residues. Germline loops: CDR1 SSHAT, CDR2 FNYEAQ (reference sequence).

The rearrangement joins TRBV12-3 or TRBV12-4 to TRBJ1-2; possible D gene TRBD1, 5 bases. The CDR3 is made up of 14 amino acids. Trimming shortened V by 6 bases and J by 8 bases, and 19 bases separated the two germline ends. CDR3 bases: TGTGCCAGCAGCCAGATTCTAGGGGCGAGAGGCTACACCTTC. Translating it yields CASSQILGARGYTF.

The sample holds many counts of this clonotype. The gene calls are TRBV6-1 and TRBJ1-1, with D perhaps matching TRBD1 (5 bases). V gave up 8 bases and J gave up 1 base, with 17 bases separating them. Germline lookup yields CDR1 MNHNS and CDR2 SASEGT. CDR3 length: 15 amino acids. The CDR3 here is CASAKGPNSNTEAFF. The CDR3 DNA follows: TGTGCCAGCGCAAAGGGGCCAAACTCGAACACTGAAGCTTTCTTT.

This clonotype has at least ten counts. The chain employs TRBV21-1 and TRBJ2-2; TRBD2, the table's D call, lacks a check against the DNA. TRBV21-1 is given as a pseudogene. CDR3 length: 16 amino acids. This CDR3 is CASSKEGGSDTGELFF. As DNA, the CDR3 is TGTGCCAGCAGCAAAGAGGGAGGGAGCGACACCGGGGAGCTGTTTTTT.

Many counts were recorded for this clonotype. The chain links TRBV29-1 to TRBJ2-1; 9 bases align to TRBD2. CDR3 length: 15 residues. V lost 6 bases to trimming and J lost 5 bases; unmatched junction nucleotides: 11. Per the germline V gene, CDR1 is SQVTM and CDR2 is ANQGSEA. The CDR3 coding sequence is TGCAGCGTGTCCTTAGCGGGAGAAAGGCACAATGAGCAGTTCTTC. Protein: CSVSLAGERHNEQFF.

This clonotype was counted at least ten times. The chain employs TRBV12-3 or TRBV12-4 and TRBJ2-7; 10 bases map to TRBD1. The CDR3 covers 13 residues. Trimming at V came to 6 bases and at J to 4 bases, leaving 3 bases not matched to a gene. Here the CDR3 DNA reads TGTGCCAGCAGGGACAGGGGGGCTTACGAGCAGTACTTC. Encoded protein: CASRDRGAYEQYF.

The chain recombines TRBV11-3 with TRBJ2-7; 7 bases are shared with TRBD1. V was clipped by 2 bases and J by 3 bases; unmatched bases: 10. This CDR3 is built from 16 residues. Germline CDR1 reads SGHNT; CDR2 reads YENEEA. The CDR3 region is CASSLFDRALDYEQYF. For the CDR3, the DNA is TGTGCCAGCAGCTTATTTGACAGGGCCCTAGACTACGAGCAGTACTTC. The variable domain in full, completed from reference TRBV11-3 and TRBJ2-7, reads EAGVVQSPRYKIIEKKQPVAFWCNPISGHNTLYWYLQNLGQGPELLIRYENEEAVDDSQLPKDRFSAERLKGVDSTLKIQPAELGDSAVYLCASSLFDRALDYEQYFGPGTRLTVT.

The rearrangement uses TRBV10-3 and TRBJ2-7, with 8 bases lining up with TRBD1. Losses at the gene ends were 1 base for V and 1 base for J; bases not matched to a gene: 3. The CDR3 length is 15 residues. Germline V lookup: CDR1 ENHRY, CDR2 SYGVKD. The CDR3 DNA sequence: TGTGCCATCAGTGAGTTGAACAGGGGGTCCTACGAGCAGTACTTC. Translation gives CAISELNRGSYEQYF.

This clonotype was counted between two and nine times. The chain uses TRBV11-3 and TRBJ2-5; D gene ambiguous. Germline V lookup: CDR1 SGHNT, CDR2 YENEEA. The CDR3 runs 14 residues. V was cut by 1 base and J by 4 bases, with 10 bases left in between. The chain's CDR3 is CASSLGVVGETQYF. The CDR3 nucleotides are TGTGCCAGCAGCTTAGGTGTCGTGGGAGAGACCCAGTACTTC.

There are many counts of this clonotype. The rearrangement links TRBV14 to TRBJ2-2, with D possibly TRBD2 on 5 matching bases. Deletions cut 5 bases from V and 0 bases from J, with 10 bases between. The V gene's germline CDR1 is SGHDN and CDR2 FVKESK. The CDR3 is made up of 15 amino acids. This chain's CDR3 is CASSKLGTNTGELFF. The CDR3 DNA reads TGTGCCAGCAGCAAACTAGGAACGAACACCGGGGAGCTGTTTTTT.

This clonotype came up a few times. The gene calls are TRBV12-3 or TRBV12-4 and TRBJ1-2, with 7 positions matching TRBD1. CDR3 length: 12 residues. V was pared by 6 bases and J by 7 bases, with 5 bases of the junction left unmatched. The CDR3: CASSPRGFGYTF. The CDR3 coding sequence is TGTGCCAGCAGCCCCAGGGGGTTTGGCTACACCTTC.